This T cell receptor beta chain was recovered during a study of neurological immune-mediated disorders. In TCRdb, the 5' RACE reads were re-called with MiXCR into one record per CDR3 protein. The profile shows approximately 38,000 distinct CDR3 sequences, approximately 10% of them singletons. Per the germline V gene, CDR1 is SEHNR and CDR2 is FQNEAQ (reference sequence). CDR3 size: 15 residues. Trimming took off 6 bases at V and 1 base at J, with 15 bases between the two ends. Study results and limitations: Patients with HTLV-1-associated myelopathy showed the most TCR clonal expansion. Those with multiple sclerosis showed the least, falling below healthy controls.

This clonotype was recorded at least ten times. Its antigen is as yet unknown. The clonotype comes from a woman aged 30 to 39 with HTLV-1-associated myelopathy (HAM/TSP). The sequenced sample was CD4+ T cells from blood. The chain couples TRBV7-9 to TRBJ1-1; D possibly corresponds to TRBD1 (6 bases). The CDR3 here is CASRFNTGKNTEAFF. CDR3 nucleotide sequence: TGTGCCAGCAGATTTAATACAGGGAAGAACACTGAAGCTTTCTTT.